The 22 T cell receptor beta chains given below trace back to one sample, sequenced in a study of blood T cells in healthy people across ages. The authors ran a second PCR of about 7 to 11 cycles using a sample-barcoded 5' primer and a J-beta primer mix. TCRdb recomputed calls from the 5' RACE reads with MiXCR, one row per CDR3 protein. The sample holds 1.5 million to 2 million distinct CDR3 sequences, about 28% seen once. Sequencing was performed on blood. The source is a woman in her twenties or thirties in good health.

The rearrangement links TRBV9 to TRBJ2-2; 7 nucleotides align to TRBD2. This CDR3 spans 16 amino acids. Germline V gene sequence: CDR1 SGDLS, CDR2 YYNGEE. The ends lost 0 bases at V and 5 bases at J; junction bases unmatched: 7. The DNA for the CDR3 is TGTGCCAGCAGCGTAGAGGGGACTATCCGTACCGGGGAGCTGTTTTTT. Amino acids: CASSVEGTIRTGELFF.

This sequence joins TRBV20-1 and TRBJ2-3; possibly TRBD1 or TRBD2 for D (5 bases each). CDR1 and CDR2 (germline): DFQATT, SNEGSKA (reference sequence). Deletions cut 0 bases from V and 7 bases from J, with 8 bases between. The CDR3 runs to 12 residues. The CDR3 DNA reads TGCAGTGCTAGAGAGGGACCGTATACGCAGTATTTT. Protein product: CSAREGPYTQYF.

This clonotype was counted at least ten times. The CDR3: CSAKQGVGETQYF. The CDR3 DNA sequence: TGCAGCGCTAAACAGGGGGTCGGAGAGACCCAGTACTTC. The chain couples TRBV29-1 to TRBJ2-5, with 8 bases identical to TRBD1. V trimming: 7 bases; J trimming: 4 bases; junction bases outside the gene matches: 8. CDR1 is SQVTM, CDR2 ANQGSEA, per germline. The CDR3 extends over 13 amino acids.

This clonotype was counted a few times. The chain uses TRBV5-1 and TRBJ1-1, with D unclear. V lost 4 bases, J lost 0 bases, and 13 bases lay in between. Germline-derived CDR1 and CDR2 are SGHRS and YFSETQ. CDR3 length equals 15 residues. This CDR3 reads CASSPRASMNTEAFF. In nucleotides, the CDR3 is TGCGCCAGCAGCCCAAGGGCGAGTATGAACACTGAAGCTTTCTTT.

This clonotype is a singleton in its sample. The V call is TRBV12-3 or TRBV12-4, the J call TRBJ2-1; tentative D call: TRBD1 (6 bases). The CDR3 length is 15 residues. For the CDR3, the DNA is TGTGTCACCGGCTCAGGAGGACAGTCCTACAATGAGCAGTTCTTC. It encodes CVTGSGGQSYNEQFF.

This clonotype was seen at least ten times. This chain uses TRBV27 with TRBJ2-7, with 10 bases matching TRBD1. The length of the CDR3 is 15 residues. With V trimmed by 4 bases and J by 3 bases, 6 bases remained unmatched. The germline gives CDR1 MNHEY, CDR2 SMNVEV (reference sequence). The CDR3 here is CASSSGTGVIYEQYF. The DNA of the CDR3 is TGTGCCAGCAGTTCCGGGACAGGGGTGATCTACGAGCAGTACTTC.

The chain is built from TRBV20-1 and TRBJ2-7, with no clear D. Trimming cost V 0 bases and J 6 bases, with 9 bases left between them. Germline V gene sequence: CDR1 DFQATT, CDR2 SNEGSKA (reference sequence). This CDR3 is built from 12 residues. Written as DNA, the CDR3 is TGCAGTGCTAGAGATACCCAGAGCGAGCAGTACTTC. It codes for CSARDTQSEQYF.

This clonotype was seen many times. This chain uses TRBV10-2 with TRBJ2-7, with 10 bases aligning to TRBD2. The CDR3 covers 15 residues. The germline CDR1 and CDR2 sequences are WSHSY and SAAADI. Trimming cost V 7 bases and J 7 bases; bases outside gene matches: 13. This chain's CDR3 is CASTSGAGGPGEQYF. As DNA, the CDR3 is TGCGCCAGCACGAGTGGAGCGGGAGGGCCGGGAGAGCAGTACTTC.

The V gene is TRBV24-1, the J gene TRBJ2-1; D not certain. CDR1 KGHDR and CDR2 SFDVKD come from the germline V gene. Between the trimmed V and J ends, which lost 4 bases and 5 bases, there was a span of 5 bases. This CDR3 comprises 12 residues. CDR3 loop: CATSETNNEQFF. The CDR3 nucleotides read TGTGCCACCAGTGAAACTAACAATGAGCAGTTCTTC.

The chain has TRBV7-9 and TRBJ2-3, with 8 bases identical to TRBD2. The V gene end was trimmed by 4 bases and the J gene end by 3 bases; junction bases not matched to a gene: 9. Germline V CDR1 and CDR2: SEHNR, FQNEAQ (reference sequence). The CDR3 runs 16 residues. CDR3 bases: TGTGCCAGCAGCTGGAGGGGTAGCGGGGCAACAGATACGCAGTATTTT. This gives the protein CASSWRGSGATDTQYF. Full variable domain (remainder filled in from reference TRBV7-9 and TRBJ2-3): DTGVSQNPRHKITKRGQNVTFRCDPISEHNRLYWYRQTLGQGPEFLTYFQNEAQLEKSRLLSDRFSAERPKGSFSTLEIQRTEQGDSAMYLCASSWRGSGATDTQYFGPGTRLTVL.

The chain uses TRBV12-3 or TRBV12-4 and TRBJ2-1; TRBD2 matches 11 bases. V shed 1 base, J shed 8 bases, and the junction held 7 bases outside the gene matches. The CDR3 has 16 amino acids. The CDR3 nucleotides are TGTGCCAGCAGTTTAGTCAGTAGCGGGGGGGCGGATGAGCAGTTCTTC. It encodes CASSLVSSGGADEQFF.

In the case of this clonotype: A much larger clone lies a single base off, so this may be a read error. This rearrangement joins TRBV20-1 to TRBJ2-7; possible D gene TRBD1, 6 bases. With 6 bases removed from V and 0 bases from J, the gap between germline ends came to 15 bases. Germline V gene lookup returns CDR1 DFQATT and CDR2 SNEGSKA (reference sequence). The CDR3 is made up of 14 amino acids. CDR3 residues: CSAETGQSSYEQYF. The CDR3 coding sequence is TGCAGTGCCGAGACAGGCCAAAGCTCCTACGAGCAGTACTTC.

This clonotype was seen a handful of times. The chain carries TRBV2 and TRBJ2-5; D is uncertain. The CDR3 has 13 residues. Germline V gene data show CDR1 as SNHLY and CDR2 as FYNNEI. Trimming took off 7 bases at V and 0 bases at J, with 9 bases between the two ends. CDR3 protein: CASKVTHQETQYF. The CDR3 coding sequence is TGTGCCAGCAAAGTGACACACCAAGAGACCCAGTACTTC.

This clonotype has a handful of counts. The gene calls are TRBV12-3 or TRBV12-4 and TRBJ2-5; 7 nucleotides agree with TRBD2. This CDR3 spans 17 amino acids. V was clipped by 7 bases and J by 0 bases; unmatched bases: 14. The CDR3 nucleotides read TGTGCCAGCACCGCGAGGTGGAGCGGGGCGTACCAAGAGACCCAGTACTTC. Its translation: CASTARWSGAYQETQYF.

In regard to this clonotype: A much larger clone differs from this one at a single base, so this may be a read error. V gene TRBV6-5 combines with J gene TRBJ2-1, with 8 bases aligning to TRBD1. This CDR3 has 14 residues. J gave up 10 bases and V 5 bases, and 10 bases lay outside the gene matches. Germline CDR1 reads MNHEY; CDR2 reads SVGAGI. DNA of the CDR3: TGTGCCAGCAGTATTGGGACAGGATCCTACGAGCAGTTCTTC. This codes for CASSIGTGSYEQFF.

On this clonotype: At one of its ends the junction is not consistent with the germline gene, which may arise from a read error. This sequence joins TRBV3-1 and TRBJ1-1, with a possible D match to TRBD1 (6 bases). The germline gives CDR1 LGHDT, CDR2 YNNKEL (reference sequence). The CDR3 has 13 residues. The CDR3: CASSRVTGTRSLF. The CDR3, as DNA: TGTGCCAGCAGCCGAGTTACCGGGACACGGTCTCTCTTT. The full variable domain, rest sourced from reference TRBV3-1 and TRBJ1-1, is DTAVSQTPKYLVTQMGNDKSIKCEQNLGHDTMYWYKQDSKKFLKIMFSYNNKELIINETVPNRFSPKSPDKAHLNLHINSLELGDSAVYFCASSRVTGTRSLFGQGTRLTVV.

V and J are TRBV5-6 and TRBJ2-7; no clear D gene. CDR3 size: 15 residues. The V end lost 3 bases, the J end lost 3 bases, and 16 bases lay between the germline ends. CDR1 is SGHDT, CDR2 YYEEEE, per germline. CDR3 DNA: TGTGCCAGCAGCTCCTGGATCCGAGGCTTCTACGAGCAGTACTTC. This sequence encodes CASSSWIRGFYEQYF.

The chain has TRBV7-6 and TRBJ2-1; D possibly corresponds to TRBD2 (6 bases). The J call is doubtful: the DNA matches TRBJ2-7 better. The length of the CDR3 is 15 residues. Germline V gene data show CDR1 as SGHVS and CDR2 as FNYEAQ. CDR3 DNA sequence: TGTGCCAGCAGCCCTCAACTAGCCGGGTACAATGAGCAGTACTTC. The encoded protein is CASSPQLAGYNEQYF.

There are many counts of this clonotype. This chain's CDR3 is CASSLQGKQETQYF. The CDR3 DNA follows: TGTGCCAGTAGTCTGCAGGGTAAACAAGAGACCCAGTACTTC. This chain connects TRBV19 to TRBJ2-5, with D perhaps TRBD1 (5 bases). The CDR3 has 14 amino acids. Between the trimmed V and J ends, which lost 5 bases and 2 bases, there was a span of 12 bases. CDR1 is LNHDA and CDR2 is SQIVND in the germline V gene (reference sequence).

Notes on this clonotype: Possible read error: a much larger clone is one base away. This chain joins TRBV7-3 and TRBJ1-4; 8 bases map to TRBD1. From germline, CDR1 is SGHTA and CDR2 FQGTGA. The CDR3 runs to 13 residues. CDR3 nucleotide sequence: TGTGCCAGCAGCTCCGCAGGGGGCGGAAAACGGTTTTTT. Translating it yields CASSSAGGGKRFF.

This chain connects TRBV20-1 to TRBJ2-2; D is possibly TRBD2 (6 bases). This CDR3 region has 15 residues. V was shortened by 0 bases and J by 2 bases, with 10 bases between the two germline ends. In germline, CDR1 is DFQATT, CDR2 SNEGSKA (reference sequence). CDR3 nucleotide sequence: TGCAGTGCTAGAGATTGGGGGGAAAACACCGGGGAGCTGTTTTTT. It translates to CSARDWGENTGELFF.

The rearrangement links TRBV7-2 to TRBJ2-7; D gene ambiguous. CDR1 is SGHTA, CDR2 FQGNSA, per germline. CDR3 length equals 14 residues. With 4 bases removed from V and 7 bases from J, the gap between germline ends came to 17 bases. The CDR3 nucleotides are TGTGCCAGCAGCTCTACGAGAACACTGCCGGAGCAGTACTTC. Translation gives CASSSTRTLPEQYF.